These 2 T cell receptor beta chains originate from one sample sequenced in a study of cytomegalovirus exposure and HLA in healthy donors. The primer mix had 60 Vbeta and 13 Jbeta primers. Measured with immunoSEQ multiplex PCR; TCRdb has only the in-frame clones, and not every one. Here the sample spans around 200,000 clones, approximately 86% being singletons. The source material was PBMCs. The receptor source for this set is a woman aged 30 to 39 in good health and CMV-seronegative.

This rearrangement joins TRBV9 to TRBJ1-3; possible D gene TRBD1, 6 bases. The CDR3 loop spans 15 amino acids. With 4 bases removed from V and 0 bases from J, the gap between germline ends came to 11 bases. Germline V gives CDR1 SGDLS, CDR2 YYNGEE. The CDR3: CASSPRGSSGNTIYF. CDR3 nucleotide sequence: TGTGCCAGCAGCCCCAGGGGAAGCTCTGGAAACACCATATATTTT.

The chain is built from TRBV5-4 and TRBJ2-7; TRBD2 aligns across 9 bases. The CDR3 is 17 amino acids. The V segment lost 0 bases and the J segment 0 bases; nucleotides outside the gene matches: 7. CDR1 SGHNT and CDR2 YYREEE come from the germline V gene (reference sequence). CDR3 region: CASSLGRGGPSSYEQYF. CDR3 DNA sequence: TGTGCCAGCAGCTTGGGGCGGGGGGGTCCAAGCTCCTACGAGCAGTACTTC.